The rows below give T cell receptor beta chains drawn from one sample of a study of blood T cell repertoires in COVID-19. Clones were read by immunoSEQ multiplex PCR, and TCRdb kept only the in-frame ones, dropping some. The repertoire consists of roughly 280,000 clones, with about nine tenths occurring once and the leading ten covering around 11%. The material sequenced was peripheral blood. The receptors come from a woman aged 25-40 years with COVID-19, enrolled during active disease. Each CDR3 is given with its conserved first and last residue. The order of the fields is D gene, J gene, clone size, V gene, CDR3 DNA, CDR3 protein. D genes are given only for firm matches. Where a row states a size, it is once, few, many or the class of an expanded clone; other rows omit it.

TRBD2,TRBJ2-3,-,TRBV28,TGTGCCAGCAGCCGCCCCCGGGGGGCAGATACGCAGTATTTT,CASSRPRGADTQYF
-,TRBJ2-1,-,TRBV19,TGTGCCAGTAGTGTAGGGGTCCGGGATGAGCAGTTCTTC,CASSVGVRDEQFF
-,TRBJ1-2,few,TRBV4-3,TGCGCCAGCAGCCCCACGGGGGGGCCCTATGGCTACACCTTC,CASSPTGGPYGYTF
-,TRBJ1-5,few,TRBV12-3/TRBV12-4,TGTGCCAGCAGTCCCGCCGCGTATCCCCAGCATTTT,CASSPAAYPQHF
-,TRBJ2-3,-,TRBV20-1,TGCAGTGCTAGTGCCCAGGGAGATACGCAGTATTTT,CSASAQGDTQYF
-,TRBJ2-3,-,TRBV6-4,TGTGCCAGCAGTGAAGGCGGCACCACAGATACGCAGTATTTT,CASSEGGTTDTQYF
TRBD2,TRBJ2-7,-,TRBV20-1,TGCAGTGCTAGTCAGGGGCTAGCGGGAGTTTACGAGCAGTACTTC,CSASQGLAGVYEQYF
TRBD2,TRBJ2-7,-,TRBV27,TGTGCCAGCAGAACTCCCTCTAGCGGGAGTTACGAGCAGTACTTC,CASRTPSSGSYEQYF
-,TRBJ2-2,-,TRBV15,TGTGCCACCAGCAGACAGGGGAACACCGGGGAGCTGTTTTTT,CATSRQGNTGELFF
-,TRBJ1-4,-,TRBV30,TGTGCCTGGAGTGTGAGCTTGTCTAATGAAAAACTGTTTTTT,CAWSVSLSNEKLFF
-,TRBJ1-5,-,TRBV10-2,TGCGCCAGCAGCACTGGACGGGAGGAGCAGCCCCAGCATTTT,CASSTGREEQPQHF
-,TRBJ2-6,-,TRBV30,TGTGCCTGGAGTATCCAGGGAGGAGCCAACGTCCTGACTTTC,CAWSIQGGANVLTF
TRBD2,TRBJ2-1,-,TRBV20-1,TGCAGTGCTAGTTTCCAGCGGGAGGGCGATGAGCAGTTCTTC,CSASFQREGDEQFF
-,TRBJ2-7,-,TRBV28,TGTGCCAGCAGTTTAATCCGGGGTAAGACCTACGAGCAGTACTTC,CASSLIRGKTYEQYF
TRBD2,TRBJ2-7,-,TRBV18,TGTGCCAGCTCACCAAACCTAGCGGGAGGTGAGCAGTACTTC,CASSPNLAGGEQYF
TRBD2,TRBJ2-5,-,TRBV29-1,TGCAGCGCCGCGCTAGCGGAATCCCAAGAGACCCAGTACTTC,CSAALAESQETQYF
TRBD1,TRBJ2-3,-,TRBV4-1,TGCGCCAGCAGCACCCTGGGACAGGGCTACTCCACAGATACGCAGTATTTT,CASSTLGQGYSTDTQYF
TRBD1,TRBJ1-1,-,TRBV5-1,TGCGCCAGCAGCTTGGGGACAGGAGACACTGAAGCTTTCTTT,CASSLGTGDTEAFF
TRBD1,TRBJ2-7,-,TRBV7-2,TGTGCCAGCAGCTTAGAGGGACAGCTAGAGCAGTACTTC,CASSLEGQLEQYF
-,TRBJ1-1,-,TRBV24-1,TGTGCCACCATCGGGGGATTTGGTGAAGCTTTCTTT,CATIGGFGEAFF
-,TRBJ2-3,-,TRBV2,TGTGCCAGCAGTACCCCTCGGGGGGCGCTCGGCACAGATACGCAGTATTTT,CASSTPRGALGTDTQYF
TRBD2,TRBJ2-5,-,TRBV14,TGTGCCAGCAGCCCTTACAGACTAGCGGGAGGCCAAGAGACCCAGTACTTC,CASSPYRLAGGQETQYF
TRBD1,TRBJ1-3,once,TRBV5-4,TGTGCCAGCAGCTCCGGGACAGGGACTCCCGGAAACACCATATATTTT,CASSSGTGTPGNTIYF
TRBD1,TRBJ1-2,-,TRBV29-1,TGCAGCGTTCAGGGACAGGGGGCTAGTGGCTACACCTTC,CSVQGQGASGYTF
TRBD1,TRBJ1-1,-,TRBV5-1,TGCGCCAGCAGCCACGACAGGGGCTTATCTGAAGCTTTCTTT,CASSHDRGLSEAFF
TRBD1,TRBJ2-2,-,TRBV5-1,TGCGCCAGCAGCTTGGAAGGGGGCTGGGTCACCGGGGAGCTGTTTTTT,CASSLEGGWVTGELFF
-,TRBJ1-6,-,TRBV19,TGTGCCGTTCCCCCCGCGACCTATAATTCACCCCTCCACTTT,CAVPPATYNSPLHF
TRBD1,TRBJ2-1,-,TRBV9,TGTGCCAGCAGCGTGGGACAGACGTCCTACAATGAGCAGTTCTTC,CASSVGQTSYNEQFF
TRBD2,TRBJ2-7,-,TRBV6-6,TGTGCCAGCACCTCCGGTGTTGGAAAGAGGGAGGGCGAGCAGTACTTC,CASTSGVGKREGEQYF
TRBD2,TRBJ2-7,-,TRBV28,TGTGGAGTTGTGGCCCCAAGCGGGAGTACCTACGAGCAGTACTTC,CGVVAPSGSTYEQYF
-,TRBJ1-3,-,TRBV9,TGTGCCAGCAGCGCGGACACCTTAAGTGGAAACACCATATATTTT,CASSADTLSGNTIYF
TRBD2,TRBJ2-7,-,TRBV2,TGTGCCAGCACCGCCGGACTAGCGGGAGGAACCTACGAGCAGTACTTC,CASTAGLAGGTYEQYF
TRBD1,TRBJ2-2,-,TRBV11-2,TGTGCCAGCAGCGGTATAATTGACAGGGCCGGGGAGCTGTTTTTT,CASSGIIDRAGELFF
TRBD2,TRBJ2-1,-,TRBV5-4,TGTGCCAGCAGCCCAGCTCCGGGACTAATAAATGAGCAGTTCTTC,CASSPAPGLINEQFF
-,TRBJ1-2,-,TRBV4-1,TGCGCCAGCAGCCAAGAGGACAAACCCATTAGCTATGGCTACACCTTC,CASSQEDKPISYGYTF
-,TRBJ2-7,-,TRBV28,TGTGCCAGCAGACGTACAGGGTTCTACGAGCAGTACTTC,CASRRTGFYEQYF
-,TRBJ2-7,-,TRBV10-1,TGCGCCAGCAGTGGACAGTCGTACGAGCAGTACTTC,CASSGQSYEQYF
-,TRBJ2-7,once,TRBV6-2/TRBV6-3,TGTGCCAGCAGCTTGGTACGGGCCAGGGGTCTCTACGAGCAGTACTTC,CASSLVRARGLYEQYF
TRBD1,TRBJ2-7,-,TRBV4-3,TGCGCCAGCAGCCAAGACCCAGGGGGCAGGAAGTACTTC,CASSQDPGGRKYF
TRBD2,TRBJ2-1,few,TRBV18,TGTGCCAGCTCACCCGGGACTAGCGGGGCCCTCGGGCGGGAGCAGTTCTTC,CASSPGTSGALGREQFF
-,TRBJ1-6,-,TRBV20-1,TGCAGTGCTAGTGGTCCGGGCCGGGGAGGAAATTCACCCCTCCACTTT,CSASGPGRGGNSPLHF
-,TRBJ2-7,-,TRBV19,TGTGCCAGTAGTACTTCCCTCACATCCCCAAGCTACGAGCAGTACTTC,CASSTSLTSPSYEQYF
-,TRBJ1-4,-,TRBV2,TGTGCCAGCAGGGGCCGGGATTCTAATGAAAAACTGTTTTTT,CASRGRDSNEKLFF
TRBD1,TRBJ1-5,once,TRBV7-9,TGTGCCAGCAGCTTTGACAGGGAAAGCCAGCCCCAGCATTTT,CASSFDRESQPQHF